A single TCR beta chain is shown here with its context. Its antigen is still unknown. V was cut by 7 bases and J by 6 bases, with 25 bases left in between. CDR1 and CDR2 from the germline V gene are MNHEY and SVGAGI. The CDR3 has 17 residues. The data derive from a study of T cells in Graves' hyperthyroidism and ophthalmopathy. Whole-study results and caveats: Ophthalmopathy, as predicted by the model, came a median roughly 6.8 months after the prediction.

From RNA transcripts, TCR beta CDR3 regions were amplified. The primer set for the first-round RT-PCR of the TCR CDR3 was HTBI. TCRdb recomputed calls from the multiplex PCR reads with MiXCR, one row per CDR3 protein. The data show 600,000 to 800,000 distinct CDR3 sequences, about a third seen once. A lack of ophthalmopathy progression within 18 months defined stable Graves' hyperthyroidism. The study left out patients who had uncontrolled infection, other autoimmune disease, pregnancy or lactation. Sequencing was performed on blood. This TCR was recovered from a woman aged 40 to 50 with Graves' hyperthyroidism. This rearrangement joins TRBV6-5 to TRBJ1-5; possibly TRBD1 for D (6 bases). The CDR3, as DNA: TGTGCCAGCATACCCGCGGGCAGGGGCGAGGATCGTCAGCCCCAGCATTTT. Amino acids: CASIPAGRGEDRQPQHF.